Below, 3 T cell receptor beta chains from the same sample are listed, as sequenced in a study of T cell changes during pregnancy in multiple sclerosis. Only in-frame clones appear in the TCRdb table, and some are missing; sequencing was by immunoSEQ multiplex PCR. The table shows roughly 100,000 clones, with about nine tenths occurring only once. This sample comprised peripheral blood, obtained in the second trimester of pregnancy. Receptor source: a female donor in good health, enrolled as a control in a pregnancy study.

This clone was detected only once. The chain combines TRBV15 with TRBJ1-1, with 7 positions matching TRBD1. The CDR3 is 14 amino acids. V shed 7 bases and J 7 bases; nucleotides not matched to a gene: 12. Germline CDR1 reads LNHNV; CDR2 reads YYDKDF (reference sequence). CDR3 coding DNA: TGTGCCACCAAAATAGACAGGGACAGAGATGAAGCTTTCTTT. Translating gives CATKIDRDRDEAFF. The variable domain in full, with the rest retrieved from reference TRBV15 and TRBJ1-1, is DAMVIQNPRYQVTQFGKPVTLSCSQTLNHNVMYWYQQKSSQAPKLLFHYYDKDFNNEADTPDNFQSRRPNTSFCFLDIRSPGLGDTAMYLCATKIDRDRDEAFFGQGTRLTVV.

This clone was recorded only once. The gene calls are TRBV5-4 and TRBJ2-3, with D tentatively TRBD2 (6 bases). The CDR3 length is 15 residues. In germline, CDR1 is SGHNT, CDR2 YYREEE (reference sequence). V was trimmed by 7 bases and J by 6 bases, leaving 21 bases between them. The CDR3 DNA follows: TGTGCCAGCTCCAATCCTGGGCGGCTAGCGGATACGCAGTATTTT. Its translation: CASSNPGRLADTQYF.

The chain joins TRBV20-1 to TRBJ2-1, with 8 nucleotides matching TRBD1. Germline V gene data show CDR1 as DFQATT and CDR2 as SNEGSKA (reference sequence). This CDR3 region has 11 residues. With 1 base clipped from V and 15 bases from J, the junction kept 5 bases outside the gene matches. The CDR3 nucleotides are TGCAGTGCTAGAGGGACAGGGCTCACGTTCTTC. This translates into CSARGTGLTFF.